A selection of T cell receptor beta chains follows, all from one sample in a study of blood T cell repertoires in COVID-19. Generated by immunoSEQ multiplex PCR, the TCRdb table keeps only in-frame clones and is missing some. The sample shows 90,000 to 100,000 clones, approximately 81% of them seen only once. Sequencing input: peripheral blood. Receptors were obtained from a woman aged 80 or over with acute or convalescent COVID-19. The CDR3 runs from the conserved cysteine through the conserved F or W. A D gene is named only where the DNA matches it firmly. Some rows have no size entry. The others give once, few or many, or a class for an expanded clone.

j_gene | len | v_gene | d_gene | abundance | CDR3aa
TRBJ1-2 | 15 | TRBV7-9 | - | - | CASSPSWASDYGYTF
TRBJ2-5 | 15 | TRBV27 | TRBD1 | - | CASSFRDRGRETQYF
TRBJ1-1 | 14 | TRBV2 | - | - | CASRGGDARKGAFF
TRBJ1-3 | 20 | TRBV18 | TRBD1 | few | CASSPKKFEQGRMAGNTIYF
TRBJ1-3 | 15 | TRBV15 | - | - | CATSREGGAGNTIYF
TRBJ1-2 | 13 | TRBV7-3 | TRBD1 | few | CASSGDRGDGYTF
TRBJ2-2 | 15 | TRBV19 | TRBD2 | - | CAASLTSGNTGELFF
TRBJ1-2 | 12 | TRBV5-5 | TRBD1 | - | CASRRDSEGYTF
TRBJ1-4 | 15 | TRBV28 | TRBD1 | - | CASSFLTGGNEKLFF
TRBJ1-2 | 13 | TRBV30 | - | - | CAWSKGQSSGYTF
TRBJ1-1 | 15 | TRBV6-5 | TRBD1 | - | CASSNDRGLGTEAFF
TRBJ1-3 | 14 | TRBV5-8 | - | - | CASSSIQGRNTIYF
TRBJ2-3 | 17 | TRBV3-1/TRBV3-2 | TRBD1 | - | CASSQEGQGASSDTQYF
TRBJ2-7 | 15 | TRBV6-5 | - | - | CASSRNRDTFYEQYF
TRBJ2-3 | 15 | TRBV7-9 | TRBD1 | - | CASSTSTGAAGGQYF
TRBJ1-2 | 13 | TRBV5-8 | - | once | CASSFSGVYGYTF
TRBJ1-5 | 14 | TRBV2 | TRBD1 | - | CASSGTGRDQPQHF
TRBJ2-3 | 14 | TRBV5-1 | TRBD1 | - | CASKIRTGADTQYF
TRBJ1-2 | 15 | TRBV24-1 | TRBD1 | - | CATSTARTGGYGYTF
TRBJ2-3 | 15 | TRBV4-2 | TRBD1 | - | CASTKGGQGADTQYF
TRBJ1-6 | 15 | TRBV7-9 | - | once | CASSPTTGHQGPLHF
TRBJ2-7 | 14 | TRBV6-5 | TRBD1 | - | CASRTGTGIHEQYF
TRBJ2-3 | 15 | TRBV18 | TRBD2 | - | CASSPPRTRTDTQYF
TRBJ2-7 | 17 | TRBV7-9 | TRBD2 | - | CASSSTRGGASSYEQYF
TRBJ1-1 | 12 | TRBV11-2 | - | - | CASSSGLGEAFF
TRBJ2-3 | 16 | TRBV7-2 | TRBD2 | - | CASSRTGGPGTDTQYF
TRBJ1-1 | 19 | TRBV5-5 | TRBD1 | - | CASSSGTGSGNPKNTEAFF
TRBJ1-2 | 14 | TRBV6-5 | TRBD1 | - | CASSYGDRDLGYTF
TRBJ1-6 | 15 | TRBV28 | - | - | CASRTHRVDNSPLHF
TRBJ2-5 | 13 | TRBV7-8 | - | - | CASSPGTLETQYF
TRBJ1-1 | 15 | TRBV7-3 | TRBD1 | - | CASSITGTGNTEAFF
TRBJ1-4 | 15 | TRBV30 | - | - | CAWSTGRLTNEKLFF
TRBJ1-6 | 16 | TRBV5-1 | - | - | CASSLGGRSQNSPLHF
TRBJ1-4 | 12 | TRBV28 | - | - | CATGGINEKLFF
TRBJ1-1 | 14 | TRBV7-2 | TRBD1 | - | CASSPDRVMTEAFF
TRBJ1-1 | 13 | TRBV12-3/TRBV12-4 | - | - | CASSFGQLTEAFF
TRBJ2-6 | 16 | TRBV10-3 | TRBD1 | - | CAIQRQGRSGANVLTF
TRBJ1-1 | 13 | TRBV28 | - | - | CASRQTRNTEAFF
TRBJ2-7 | 13 | TRBV28 | - | - | CASSTGTPLEQYF
TRBJ2-3 | 13 | TRBV5-4 | - | once | CASSLQGTDTQYF
TRBJ1-5 | 15 | TRBV5-4 | TRBD1 | - | CASSLDGTGAQPQHF
TRBJ2-6 | 19 | TRBV18 | TRBD1 | - | CASSPLAGTGGSGANVLTF
TRBJ1-2 | 14 | TRBV7-2 | - | - | CASSKLDSNYGYTF
TRBJ1-1 | 13 | TRBV27 | - | - | CASSLVLNTEAFF
TRBJ1-5 | 13 | TRBV6-5 | - | once | CASTGGALQPQHF
TRBJ1-3 | 15 | TRBV28 | TRBD1 | - | CASSSSGGRGNTIYF
TRBJ1-1 | 15 | TRBV28 | TRBD1 | - | CASSDPGQPFTEAFF
TRBJ2-1 | 13 | TRBV18 | - | - | CASSPLGGNEQFF
TRBJ1-1 | 12 | TRBV7-8 | - | - | CASSHPQGEAFF
TRBJ1-1 | 16 | TRBV7-2 | - | - | CASSVTPGKMNTEAFF
TRBJ1-5 | 14 | TRBV6-2/TRBV6-3 | - | - | CASSSSGPHQPQHF
TRBJ1-1 | 14 | TRBV25-1 | TRBD1 | - | CASSGRGLRTEAFF
TRBJ2-3 | 15 | TRBV2 | TRBD1 | few | CASSARQGGTDTQYF
TRBJ2-2 | 15 | TRBV11-3 | TRBD1 | few | CASSLGTGGSGELFF
TRBJ2-1 | 15 | TRBV5-4 | TRBD2 | - | CASSESGGAHNEQFF
TRBJ1-3 | 15 | TRBV5-6 | TRBD1 | - | CASSYLQGTGNTIYF
TRBJ2-3 | 16 | TRBV3-1/TRBV3-2 | TRBD2 | - | CASGRRGTRSPDTQYF